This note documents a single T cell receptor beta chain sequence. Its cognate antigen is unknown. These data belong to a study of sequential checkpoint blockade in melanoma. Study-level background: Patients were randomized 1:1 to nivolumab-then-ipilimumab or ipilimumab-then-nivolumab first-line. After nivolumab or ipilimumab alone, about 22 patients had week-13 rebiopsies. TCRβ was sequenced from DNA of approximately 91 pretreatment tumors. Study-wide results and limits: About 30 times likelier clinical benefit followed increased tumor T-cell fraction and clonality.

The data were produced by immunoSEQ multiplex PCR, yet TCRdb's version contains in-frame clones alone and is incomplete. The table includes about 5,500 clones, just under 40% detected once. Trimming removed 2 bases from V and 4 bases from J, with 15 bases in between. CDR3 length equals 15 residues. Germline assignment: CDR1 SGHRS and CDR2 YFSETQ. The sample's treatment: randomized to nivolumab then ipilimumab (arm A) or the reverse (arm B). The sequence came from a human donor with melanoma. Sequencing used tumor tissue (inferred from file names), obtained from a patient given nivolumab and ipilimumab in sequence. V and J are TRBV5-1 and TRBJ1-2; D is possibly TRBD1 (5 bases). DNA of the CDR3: TGCGCCAGCAGCTTCCCGAACGAGGGGAGCTATGGCTACACCTTC. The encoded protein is CASSFPNEGSYGYTF.